These 14 T cell receptor beta chains share one sample of origin, sequenced in a study of T cells in Graves' hyperthyroidism and ophthalmopathy (dated by TCRdb to the late 2010s). The library relied on multiplex PCR. Data came from an Illumina HiSeq 2000. The TCR beta CDR3 regions were amplified from the RNA transcripts. The TCR CDR3 was subjected to a first round of RT-PCR using the HTBI primer set and the Qiagen OneStep RT-PCR kit. Starting from the raw public reads, TCRdb applied fastp trimming at Q25, assembled clones with MiXCR and retained in-frame beta chains. A single entry per CDR3 protein holds the most common genes and DNA from its merged rows. This sample comprises about 380,000 distinct CDR3 sequences, around an eighth of them detected only once. The biggest ten clones account for under 25% of the sample. The sample comprised blood. The source of these receptors is a man in his thirties or forties with Graves' hyperthyroidism that later progressed to Graves' ophthalmopathy.

This clonotype was observed a few times. This may arise from a read error, as a much more abundant clone is one base away. The chain has TRBV12-3 or TRBV12-4 and TRBJ1-2, with TRBD1 as a possible D gene (6 bases). This CDR3 has 14 residues. CDR3 region: CASRKYRAGYGHTF. As DNA, the CDR3 is TGTGCCAGCCGCAAGTACAGGGCTGGCTATGGCCACACCTTC.

V and J are TRBV6-6 and TRBJ2-3; no reliable D call. The V end was cut by 1 base, the J end by 2 bases, with 13 bases between. Germline V gives CDR1 MNHNY, CDR2 SVGAGI (reference sequence). The CDR3 totals 16 residues. The CDR3 DNA reads as TGTGCCAGCAGTTACTACGGCAGATCGACCACAGATACGCAGTATTTT. As protein: CASSYYGRSTTDTQYF.

This clonotype has at least ten counts. CDR3 DNA: TGCGCCAGCAGCTTGGTACGTAGGGCTAACAATGAGCAGTTCTTC. As protein: CASSLVRRANNEQFF. The chain links TRBV5-1 to TRBJ2-1; D not certain. CDR3 length: 15 residues. The germline V gene has CDR1 SGHRS and CDR2 YFSETQ. Trimming removed 0 bases from V and 5 bases from J, with 12 bases in between.

This sequence joins TRBV3-1 and TRBJ2-1; 10 nucleotides align to TRBD1. J gave up 9 bases and V 1 base, and 9 bases lay outside the gene matches. The germline gives CDR1 LGHDT, CDR2 YNNKEL (reference sequence). CDR3 length: 16 amino acids. CDR3 sequence (DNA): TGTGCCAGCAGCCAAGGTACCGGGACAGGGGATTTTGAGCAGTTCTTC. This translates into CASSQGTGTGDFEQFF.

The chain joins TRBV13 to TRBJ2-7, with D tentatively TRBD1 (5 bases). CDR1 and CDR2 from the germline V gene are PRHDT and FYEKMQ (reference sequence). V was clipped by 1 base and J by 4 bases, with 14 bases between them. The CDR3 runs 15 residues. The CDR3 sequence is CASSLAETGPYEQYF. The CDR3 DNA follows: TGTGCCAGCAGCTTAGCGGAAACAGGCCCTTACGAGCAGTACTTC.

This clonotype occurred many times. This rearrangement joins TRBV7-9 to TRBJ2-1; the D gene is possibly TRBD2 (6 bases). The V end lost 8 bases, the J end lost 12 bases, and 14 bases lay between the germline ends. Looked up from germline, CDR1 is SEHNR and CDR2 is FQNEAQ (reference sequence). The CDR3 consists of 11 residues. The CDR3 region is CASPRGERQFF. The CDR3 DNA follows: TGTGCCAGCCCGCGGGGTGAACGGCAGTTCTTC. Complete variable domain (other parts from reference TRBV7-9 and TRBJ2-1): DTGVSQNPRHKITKRGQNVTFRCDPISEHNRLYWYRQTLGQGPEFLTYFQNEAQLEKSRLLSDRFSAERPKGSFSTLEIQRTEQGDSAMYLCASPRGERQFFGPGTRLTVL.

This clonotype has ten or more counts. V usage is TRBV29-1 and J usage is TRBJ2-2; D remains unclear. The CDR3 extends over 12 amino acids. Germline V lookup: CDR1 SQVTM, CDR2 ANQGSEA. V lost 1 base to trimming and J lost 8 bases, with 8 bases between them. The CDR3 sequence: CSVEALGGELFF. The CDR3 DNA reads TGCAGCGTTGAAGCGTTAGGAGGGGAGCTGTTTTTT.

This clonotype has a count of ten or more. The chain joins TRBV28 to TRBJ2-7, with 8 bases identical to TRBD1. Trimming removed 5 bases from V and 7 bases from J; junction bases left unmatched: 7. Germline loops: CDR1 MDHEN, CDR2 SYDVKM. This CDR3 region has 13 residues. This chain's CDR3 is CASSQRTGWEQYF. The CDR3 DNA reads TGTGCCAGCAGTCAGCGGACAGGGTGGGAGCAGTACTTC.

Details on this clonotype: A much larger clone is a single base away; this may be a read error. The J gene is TRBJ2-1, the V gene TRBV12-3 or TRBV12-4; D call uncertain. The V end was cut by 7 bases, the J end by 1 base, with 11 bases between. This CDR3 has 14 amino acids. Here the CDR3 reads CASNLSESYNEQFF. The CDR3 DNA is TGTGCCAGCAATTTGTCGGAGTCCTACAATGAGCAGTTCTTC.

Worth noting for this clonotype: A read error may be the cause here, since a much bigger clone is one base away. The V and J genes are TRBV5-1 and TRBJ2-7, with 8 bases that match TRBD1. The CDR3 covers 15 residues. Germline V gives CDR1 SGHRS, CDR2 YFSETQ. The CDR3 reads CAGSLSGTGLREQYF. CDR3 DNA sequence: TGCGCCGGCAGCTTATCCGGGACAGGCTTGCGAGAGCAGTACTTC. Full variable domain (rest looked up from reference TRBV5-1 and TRBJ2-7): KAGVTQTPRYLIKTRGQQVTLSCSPISGHRSVSWYQQTPGQGLQFLFEYFSETQRNKGNFPGRFSGRQFSNSRSEMNVSTLELGDSALYLCAGSLSGTGLREQYFGPGTRLTVT.

This clonotype has more than one count but fewer than ten. The chain has TRBV20-1 and TRBJ2-5; 10 bases line up with TRBD2. CDR3 length: 15 residues. The germline V gene encodes CDR1 DFQATT and CDR2 SNEGSKA (reference sequence). With 5 bases clipped from V and 6 bases from J, the junction kept 12 bases outside the gene matches. The CDR3 sequence: CSASGQRGGPKTQYF. For the CDR3, the DNA is TGCAGTGCTTCAGGGCAGCGGGGGGGCCCTAAGACCCAGTACTTC.

Here the CDR3 DNA reads TGCGCCAGCAGCCAGCCCCACGACAGGGACACCGGGGAGCTGTTTTTT. As protein: CASSQPHDRDTGELFF. The V gene is TRBV4-1, the J gene TRBJ2-2; 7 nucleotides line up with TRBD1. Trimming removed 3 bases from V and 3 bases from J; junction bases left unmatched: 7. The CDR3 loop spans 16 amino acids. Germline V CDR1 and CDR2: MGHRA, YSYEKL.

This clonotype showed up many times. The gene calls are TRBV30 and TRBJ1-2, with a weak D call TRBD1 (6 bases). V was cut by 2 bases and J by 6 bases, with 13 bases left in between. Germline CDR1 GTSNPN, CDR2 SVGIG (reference sequence). This CDR3 contains 13 residues. The CDR3 loop reads CAWSPGGANGYTF. The CDR3 DNA is TGTGCCTGGAGTCCCGGGGGGGCCAATGGCTACACCTTC. The full variable domain, with the rest looked up from reference TRBV30 and TRBJ1-2, is SQTIHQWPATLVQPVGSPLSLECTVEGTSNPNLYWYRQAAGRGLQLLFYSVGIGQISSEVPQNLSASRPQDRQFILSSKKLLLSDSGFYLCAWSPGGANGYTFGSGTRLTVV.

The CDR3: CASSGITSGTTNQDTQYF. The CDR3 nucleotides are TGCGCCAGCAGCGGCATTACGTCAGGAACGACCAATCAAGATACGCAGTATTTT. The V and J genes are TRBV5-1 and TRBJ2-3; D remains unclear. Germline V gene lookup returns CDR1 SGHRS and CDR2 YFSETQ. Trimming stripped 4 bases from V and 5 bases from J, with 26 bases between. The CDR3 contains 18 residues.